This T cell receptor (beta chain) emerged from a study of regulatory T cells in long-lasting Graves disease. Time point reported: newly diagnosed GD, antithyroid drugs for less than 3 months. RNA from PBMCs was the source of the TCR library. All patients originated from an endocrinology department located in Xi'an, China. Sequencing libraries for TCR beta were prepared with iRepertoire HTBI primers and Arm-PCR of CDR3 regions. One entry per CDR3 protein, called by TCRdb with MiXCR from the multiplex PCR reads. The data contain over 350,000 distinct CDR3 sequences, approximately 15% of them singletons. Deletions cut 3 bases from V and 7 bases from J, with 20 bases between. Germline V gene sequence: CDR1 SGHKS, CDR2 YYEKEE (reference sequence). The CDR3 runs 15 residues. This clonotype has ten or more counts. These data also formed part of another study, on T cells in Graves' hyperthyroidism and ophthalmopathy. In that study: During a first-round RT-PCR of the TCR CDR3, the HTBI primer set was used.

The chain carries TRBV5-5 and TRBJ2-7; either TRBD1 or TRBD2 may supply D (5 bases each). The sample in question was peripheral blood mononuclear cells (PBMCs), obtained at new diagnosis, from a patient treated with antithyroid drugs. This TCR was sampled from a woman aged 40 to 50 with Graves disease. The CDR3, as DNA: TGTGCCAGCAGCTGGACCGCCGGGGCCCTGGAGGAGCAGTACTTC. It encodes CASSWTAGALEEQYF. Full variable domain (remainder filled in from reference TRBV5-5 and TRBJ2-7): DAGVTQSPTHLIKTRGQQVTLRCSPISGHKSVSWYQQVLGQGPQFIFQYYEKEERGRGNFPDRFSARQFPNYSSELNVNALLLGDSALYLCASSWTAGALEEQYFGPGTRLTVT.